A single sample gave rise to the 5 T cell receptor beta chains below, sequenced in a study of blood T cell repertoires in COVID-19. The method was immunoSEQ multiplex PCR; TCRdb's version includes in-frame clones alone and lacks a portion of them. The sample carries 300,000 to 350,000 clones, roughly 87% recorded once. Material for sequencing was peripheral blood. The receptors derive from a woman aged 60-75 years with COVID-19, enrolled during active disease.

The chain is built from TRBV4-1 and TRBJ1-1, with 7 positions matching TRBD1. Germline assignment: CDR1 MGHRA and CDR2 YSYEKL. The CDR3 runs to 17 residues. Trimming removed 0 bases from V and 1 base from J; junction bases left unmatched: 8. The CDR3 DNA follows: TGCGCCAGCAGCCAAGAAGTGGGACAGCTCAAGAACACTGAAGCTTTCTTT. Protein: CASSQEVGQLKNTEAFF.

The V and J genes are TRBV5-4 and TRBJ2-1; 14 bases align to TRBD2. CDR1 is SGHNT and CDR2 is YYREEE in the germline V gene (reference sequence). There are 17 residues in the CDR3. Trimming took 2 bases from V and 3 from J; bases not matched to a gene: 4. Written as DNA, the CDR3 is TGTGCCAGCAGCTTCTATGGGACTAGCGGGGGCTACAATGAGCAGTTCTTC. Protein sequence: CASSFYGTSGGYNEQFF.

The rearrangement links TRBV5-4 to TRBJ2-3, with D maybe TRBD1 (6 bases). Germline CDR1 reads SGHNT; CDR2 reads YYREEE (reference sequence). Trimming removed 2 bases at V and 5 bases at J, with 12 bases between. This CDR3 is 14 amino acids long. The CDR3 reads CASSFAGDKDTQYF. In DNA, the CDR3 is TGTGCCAGCAGCTTCGCCGGGGACAAAGATACGCAGTATTTT.

The chain uses TRBV5-1 and TRBJ1-2; 9 positions match TRBD1. The germline gives CDR1 SGHRS, CDR2 YFSETQ. Germline trimming cut 2 bases from V and 7 bases from J; bases unmatched to any gene: 6. The CDR3 runs to 14 residues. CDR3 coding DNA: TGCGCCAGCAGCTTCCGGGACAGGGTCGGTGGCTACACCTTC. It yields the protein CASSFRDRVGGYTF. Looking up the rest from reference TRBV5-1 and TRBJ1-2 gives the full variable domain: KAGVTQTPRYLIKTRGQQVTLSCSPISGHRSVSWYQQTPGQGLQFLFEYFSETQRNKGNFPGRFSGRQFSNSRSEMNVSTLELGDSALYLCASSFRDRVGGYTFGSGTRLTVV.

The chain is built from TRBV10-1 and TRBJ1-1; 8 bases fit TRBD1. The CDR3 has 14 residues. Per germline, CDR1 WNHNN and CDR2 SYGVQD (reference sequence). Unmatched junction bases numbered 4, after V lost 6 bases and J lost 1 base. CDR3 sequence reads: CASSKDRGNTEAFF. CDR3 DNA sequence: TGCGCCAGCAGCAAAGACAGGGGGAACACTGAAGCTTTCTTT.